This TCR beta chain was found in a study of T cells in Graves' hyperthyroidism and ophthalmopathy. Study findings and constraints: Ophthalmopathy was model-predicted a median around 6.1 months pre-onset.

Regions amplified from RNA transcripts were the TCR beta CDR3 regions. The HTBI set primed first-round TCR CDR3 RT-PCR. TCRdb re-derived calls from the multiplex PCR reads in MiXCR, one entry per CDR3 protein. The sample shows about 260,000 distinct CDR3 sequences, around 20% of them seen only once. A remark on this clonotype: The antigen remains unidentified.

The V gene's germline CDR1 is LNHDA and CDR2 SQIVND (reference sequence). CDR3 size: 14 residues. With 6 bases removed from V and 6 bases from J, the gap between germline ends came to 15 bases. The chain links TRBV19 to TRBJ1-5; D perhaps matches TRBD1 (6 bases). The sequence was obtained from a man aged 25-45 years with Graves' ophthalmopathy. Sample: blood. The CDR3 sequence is CASSHYREGQPQHF. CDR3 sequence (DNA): TGTGCCAGTAGCCATTACAGGGAGGGTCAGCCCCAGCATTTT.